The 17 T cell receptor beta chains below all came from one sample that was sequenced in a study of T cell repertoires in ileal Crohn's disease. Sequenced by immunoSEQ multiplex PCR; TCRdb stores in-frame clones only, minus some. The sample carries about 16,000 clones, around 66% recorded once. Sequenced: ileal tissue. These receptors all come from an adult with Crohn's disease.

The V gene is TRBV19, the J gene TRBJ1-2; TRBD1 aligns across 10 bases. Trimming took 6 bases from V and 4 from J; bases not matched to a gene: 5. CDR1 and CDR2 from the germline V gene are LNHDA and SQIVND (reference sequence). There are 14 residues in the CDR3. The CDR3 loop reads CASRRQGAGYGYTF. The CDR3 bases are TGTGCCAGTAGACGACAGGGGGCGGGCTATGGCTACACCTTC.

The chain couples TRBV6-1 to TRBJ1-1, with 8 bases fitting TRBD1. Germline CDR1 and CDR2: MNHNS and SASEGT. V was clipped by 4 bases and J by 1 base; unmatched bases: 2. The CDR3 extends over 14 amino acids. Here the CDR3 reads CASSVTGENTEAFF. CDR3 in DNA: TGTGCCAGCAGTGTGACAGGGGAGAACACTGAAGCTTTCTTT.

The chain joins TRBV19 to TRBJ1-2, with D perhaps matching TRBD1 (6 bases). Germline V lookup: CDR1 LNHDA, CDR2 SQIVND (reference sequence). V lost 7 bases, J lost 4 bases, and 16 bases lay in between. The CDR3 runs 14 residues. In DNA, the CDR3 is TGTGCCAGTATGGAGGACAGTGGTCCCTATGGCTACACCTTC. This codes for CASMEDSGPYGYTF.

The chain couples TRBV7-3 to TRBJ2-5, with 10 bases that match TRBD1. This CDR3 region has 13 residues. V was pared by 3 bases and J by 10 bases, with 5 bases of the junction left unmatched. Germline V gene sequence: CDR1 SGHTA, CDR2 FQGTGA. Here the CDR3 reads CASSLGQGSNQYF. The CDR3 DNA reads TGTGCCAGCAGCTTGGGACAGGGGAGTAACCAGTACTTC.

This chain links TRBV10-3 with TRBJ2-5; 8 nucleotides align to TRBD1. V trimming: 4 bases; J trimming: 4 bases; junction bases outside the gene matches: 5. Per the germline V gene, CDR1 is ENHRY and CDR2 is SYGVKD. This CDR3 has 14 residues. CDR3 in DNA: TGTGCCATCAGTGGCAGGGGGCGGGGAGAGACCCAGTACTTC. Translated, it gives CAISGRGRGETQYF.

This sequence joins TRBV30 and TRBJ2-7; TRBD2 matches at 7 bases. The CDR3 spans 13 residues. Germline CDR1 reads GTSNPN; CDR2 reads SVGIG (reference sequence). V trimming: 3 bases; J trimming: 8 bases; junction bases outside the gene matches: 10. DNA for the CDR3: TGTGCCTGGAGCCGGGTTCTAGCGGAAAAGCAGTACTTC. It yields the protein CAWSRVLAEKQYF.

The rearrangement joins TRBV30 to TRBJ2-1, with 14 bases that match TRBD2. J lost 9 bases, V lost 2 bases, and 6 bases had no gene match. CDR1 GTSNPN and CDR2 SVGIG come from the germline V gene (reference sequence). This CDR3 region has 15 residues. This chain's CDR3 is CAWSSGLAGVGEQFF. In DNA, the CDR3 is TGTGCCTGGAGTTCGGGACTAGCGGGAGTTGGTGAGCAGTTCTTC.

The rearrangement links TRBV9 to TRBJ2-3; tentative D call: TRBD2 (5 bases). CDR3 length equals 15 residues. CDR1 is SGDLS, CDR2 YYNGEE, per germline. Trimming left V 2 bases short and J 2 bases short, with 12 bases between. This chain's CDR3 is CASSVLREPTDTQYF. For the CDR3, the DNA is TGTGCCAGCAGCGTTTTAAGGGAGCCCACAGATACGCAGTATTTT.

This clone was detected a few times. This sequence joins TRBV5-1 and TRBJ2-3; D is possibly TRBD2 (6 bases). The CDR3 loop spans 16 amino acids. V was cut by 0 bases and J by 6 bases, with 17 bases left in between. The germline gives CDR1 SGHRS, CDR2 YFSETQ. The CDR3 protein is CASSLDGTGPGDTQYF. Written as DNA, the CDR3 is TGCGCCAGCAGCTTGGACGGGACTGGCCCTGGGGATACGCAGTATTTT.

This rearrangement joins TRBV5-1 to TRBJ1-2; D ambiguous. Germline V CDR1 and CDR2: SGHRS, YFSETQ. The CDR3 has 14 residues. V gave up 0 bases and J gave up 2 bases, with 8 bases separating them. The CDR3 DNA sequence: TGCGCCAGCAGCTTGGGCGGGGTAAACTATGGCTACACCTTC. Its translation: CASSLGGVNYGYTF.

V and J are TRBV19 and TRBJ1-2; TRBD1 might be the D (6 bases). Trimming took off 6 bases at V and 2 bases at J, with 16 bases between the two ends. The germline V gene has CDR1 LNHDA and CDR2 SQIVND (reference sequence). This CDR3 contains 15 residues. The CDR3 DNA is TGTGCCAGTAGGCAACCGGGACAAGTCAACTATGGCTACACCTTC. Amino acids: CASRQPGQVNYGYTF. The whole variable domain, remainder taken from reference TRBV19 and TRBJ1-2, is DGGITQSPKYLFRKEGQNVTLSCEQNLNHDAMYWYRQDPGQGLRLIYYSQIVNDFQKGDIAEGYSVSREKKESFPLTVTSAQKNPTAFYLCASRQPGQVNYGYTFGSGTRLTVV.

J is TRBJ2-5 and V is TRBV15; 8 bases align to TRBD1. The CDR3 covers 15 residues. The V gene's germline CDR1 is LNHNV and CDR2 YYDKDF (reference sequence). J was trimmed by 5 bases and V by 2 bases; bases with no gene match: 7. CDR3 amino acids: CATSRQQGGLETQYF. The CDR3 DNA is TGTGCCACCAGCAGACAACAGGGGGGCCTGGAGACCCAGTACTTC. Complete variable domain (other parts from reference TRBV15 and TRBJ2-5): DAMVIQNPRYQVTQFGKPVTLSCSQTLNHNVMYWYQQKSSQAPKLLFHYYDKDFNNEADTPDNFQSRRPNTSFCFLDIRSPGLGDTAMYLCATSRQQGGLETQYFGPGTRLLVL.

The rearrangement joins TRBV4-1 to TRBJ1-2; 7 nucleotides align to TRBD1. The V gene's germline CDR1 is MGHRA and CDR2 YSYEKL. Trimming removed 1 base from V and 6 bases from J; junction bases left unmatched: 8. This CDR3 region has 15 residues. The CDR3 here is CASSQGVRGRDGYTF. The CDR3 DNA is TGCGCCAGCAGCCAAGGGGTTAGGGGGCGGGATGGCTACACCTTC.

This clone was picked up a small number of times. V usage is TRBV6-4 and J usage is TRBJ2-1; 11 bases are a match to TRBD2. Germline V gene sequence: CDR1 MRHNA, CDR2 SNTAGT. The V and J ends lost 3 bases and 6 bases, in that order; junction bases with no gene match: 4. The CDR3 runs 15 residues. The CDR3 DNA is TGTGCCAGCAGTGAGGGCACTAGCGGGAGCAATGAGCAGTTCTTC. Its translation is CASSEGTSGSNEQFF.

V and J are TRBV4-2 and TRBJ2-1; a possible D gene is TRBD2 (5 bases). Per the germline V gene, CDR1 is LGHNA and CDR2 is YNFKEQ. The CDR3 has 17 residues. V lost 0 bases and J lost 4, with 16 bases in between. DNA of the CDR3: TGTGCCAGCAGCCAAGATAGCGAGGACCTGGCTTACAATGAGCAGTTCTTC. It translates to CASSQDSEDLAYNEQFF.

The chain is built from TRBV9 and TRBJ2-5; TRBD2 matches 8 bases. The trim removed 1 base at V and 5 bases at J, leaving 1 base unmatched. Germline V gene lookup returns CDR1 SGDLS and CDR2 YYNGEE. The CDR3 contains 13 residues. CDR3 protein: CASSVRGGETQYF. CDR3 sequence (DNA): TGTGCCAGCAGCGTACGGGGGGGGGAGACCCAGTACTTC.

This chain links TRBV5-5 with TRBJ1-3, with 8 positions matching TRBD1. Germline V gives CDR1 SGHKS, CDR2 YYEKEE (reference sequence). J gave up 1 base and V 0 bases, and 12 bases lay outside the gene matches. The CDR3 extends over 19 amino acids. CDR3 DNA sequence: TGTGCCAGCAGCTTGGGGTTGGGCGGACAGGGAATATCTGGAAACACCATATATTTT. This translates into CASSLGLGGQGISGNTIYF.